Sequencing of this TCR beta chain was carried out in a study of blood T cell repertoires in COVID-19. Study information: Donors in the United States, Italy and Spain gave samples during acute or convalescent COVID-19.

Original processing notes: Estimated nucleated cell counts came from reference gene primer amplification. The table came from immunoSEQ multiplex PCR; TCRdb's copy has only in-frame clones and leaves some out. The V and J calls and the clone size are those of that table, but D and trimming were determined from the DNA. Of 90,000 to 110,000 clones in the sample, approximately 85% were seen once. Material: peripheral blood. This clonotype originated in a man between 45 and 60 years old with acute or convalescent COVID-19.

The CDR3 nucleotides are TGTGCCATCAGTGAGCCCCGGACTAGCGGGGGAGACAATGAGCAGTTCTTC. This gives the protein CAISEPRTSGGDNEQFF. The chain is built from TRBV10-3 and TRBJ2-1, with 13 nucleotides matching TRBD2. Germline loops: CDR1 ENHRY, CDR2 SYGVKD. The CDR3 spans 17 residues. Losses at the gene ends were 2 bases for V and 5 bases for J; bases not matched to a gene: 6.